Listed here are 20 T cell receptor beta chains from one sample, sequenced in a study of Graves' ophthalmopathy and Graves' hyperthyroidism. Scientists amplified the TCR beta CDR3 regions from RNA transcripts. HTBI primers were employed in first-round RT-PCR, then a second-round multiplex PCR followed. TCRdb itself ran the multiplex PCR reads through MiXCR, one entry per CDR3 protein. The data show about 740,000 distinct CDR3 sequences, with around 40% seen just once and 44% held by the top ten. Sequencing input: peripheral blood. Receptors originate from an adult man with Graves' ophthalmopathy.

The chain couples TRBV10-3 to TRBJ1-1, with D hard to call. V lost 7 bases and J 4 bases, leaving 16 bases between the germline ends. There are 14 residues in the CDR3. CDR1 is ENHRY and CDR2 is SYGVKD in the germline V gene. Here the CDR3 DNA reads TGTGCCATCAACGGTAGGATCTTTCCCACTGAAGCTTTCTTT. It specifies CAINGRIFPTEAFF.

Notes on this clonotype: Its ends do not fully match the called genes, so a read error is possible. The rearrangement links TRBV7-3 to TRBJ1-4; TRBD1 might be the D (5 bases). This CDR3 is built from 15 residues. CDR1 is SGHTA, CDR2 FQGTGA, per germline. The CDR3 sequence is CASRPPTASNEKLFF. DNA for the CDR3: TGCGCCAGCAGGCCTCCGACAGCTTCTAATGAAAAACTGTTTTTT.

This clonotype has a count of ten or more. This sequence joins TRBV29-1 and TRBJ1-6, with D possibly being TRBD1 (6 bases). This CDR3 has 13 amino acids. The germline V gene encodes CDR1 SQVTM and CDR2 ANQGSEA. Trimming took off 6 bases at V and 7 bases at J, with 13 bases between the two ends. In DNA, the CDR3 is TGCAGCGTCGCCGGGACACCGAATTCACCCCTCCACTTT. Translating gives CSVAGTPNSPLHF.

The rearrangement joins TRBV2 to TRBJ2-7; D possibly matches TRBD1 or TRBD2 (6 bases each). V lost 6 bases to trimming and J lost 5 bases, with 11 bases between them. There are 12 residues in the CDR3. CDR1 and CDR2 (germline): SNHLY, FYNNEI. DNA of the CDR3: TGTGCCAGCAGAGAAAGGGGGGACGAGCAGTACTTC. Protein sequence: CASRERGDEQYF.

The chain combines TRBV6-1 with TRBJ1-5; 10 nucleotides match TRBD1. This CDR3 has 15 residues. Germline V gene sequence: CDR1 MNHNS, CDR2 SASEGT. The V segment lost 6 bases and the J segment 7 bases; nucleotides outside the gene matches: 9. This chain's CDR3 is CASSVAGQGIQPQHF. For the CDR3, the DNA is TGTGCCAGCAGCGTGGCGGGACAGGGGATCCAGCCCCAGCATTTT.

This clonotype was detected only a few times. An end of the junction does not agree with germline; a read error may underlie this. This sequence joins TRBV7-9 and TRBJ2-5, with no clear D. The CDR3 is 16 amino acids. Germline CDR1 and CDR2: SEHNR and FQNEAQ (reference sequence). CDR3 bases: TGCGCCAGCAGCCAAGGTTTCGCCGGCCGGTGGGAGACCCAGTACTTC. It specifies CASSQGFAGRWETQYF.

This clonotype was detected ten times or more. The V gene is TRBV14, the J gene TRBJ1-1; D is unresolved. V gave up 0 bases and J gave up 3 bases, with 5 bases separating them. The CDR3 spans 13 residues. CDR1 is SGHDN, CDR2 FVKESK, per germline. CDR3 nucleotide sequence: TGTGCCAGCAGCCAAGACCGATACACTGAAGCTTTCTTT. Its protein is CASSQDRYTEAFF.

This clonotype was seen only a few times. V usage is TRBV4-1 and J usage is TRBJ2-5, with TRBD1 matching over 9 bases. Germline V gene sequence: CDR1 MGHRA, CDR2 YSYEKL. Trimming removed 0 bases from V and 3 bases from J; junction bases left unmatched: 5. This CDR3 region has 16 residues. The CDR3 DNA sequence: TGCGCCAGCAGCCAAGAGGCACAGGGGGCCGAAGAGACCCAGTACTTC. As protein: CASSQEAQGAEETQYF.

For this clonotype: Possible read error: a much larger clone is one base away. This chain links TRBV11-1 with TRBJ2-7; 9 bases agree with TRBD1. The CDR3 has 16 amino acids. Trimming removed 0 bases from V and 6 bases from J; junction bases left unmatched: 9. Germline CDR1 SGHAT, CDR2 FQDESV (reference sequence). CDR3 sequence: CASSLALGTGYGEQYF. CDR3 coding DNA: TGTGCCAGCAGCTTAGCGCTCGGGACAGGGTACGGCGAGCAGTACTTC.

The chain is built from TRBV3-1 and TRBJ2-7; the match to TRBD1 covers 8 bases. J was trimmed by 1 base and V by 5 bases; bases with no gene match: 10. The CDR3 contains 16 residues. Germline values: CDR1 LGHDT, CDR2 YNNKEL (reference sequence). The CDR3 loop is CASSKKGGTGSYEQYF. CDR3 in DNA: TGTGCCAGCAGCAAAAAAGGGGGGACAGGATCCTACGAGCAGTACTTC.

V usage is TRBV6-1 and J usage is TRBJ2-7; D is ambiguous. The CDR3 has 11 amino acids. V dropped 6 bases and J dropped 7 bases, with 10 bases sitting between them. Germline-derived CDR1 and CDR2 are MNHNS and SASEGT. The CDR3 DNA reads as TGTGCCAGCAGCGACGGACCTGAGCAGTACTTC. Amino acid sequence: CASSDGPEQYF.

This chain connects TRBV29-1 to TRBJ2-5, with D uncertain. V was shortened by 7 bases and J by 1 base, with 16 bases between the two germline ends. The CDR3 runs to 14 residues. Germline lookup yields CDR1 SQVTM and CDR2 ANQGSEA. The CDR3 sequence is CSAGRYSPQETQYF. The CDR3 nucleotides are TGCAGCGCTGGCCGCTATTCCCCCCAAGAGACCCAGTACTTC.

As regards this clonotype: The conserved final phenylalanine or tryptophan is absent from the CDR3, which likely points to a read error. The chain combines TRBV7-6 with TRBJ2-7; D may be TRBD2 (6 bases). The CDR3 length is 14 residues. The V and J ends lost 1 base and 4 bases respectively, with 11 bases between them. Germline V gene sequence: CDR1 SGHVS, CDR2 FNYEAQ. The CDR3 protein is CASSLDGSTYEQYS. CDR3 DNA sequence: TGTGCCAGCAGCTTAGACGGGAGCACATACGAGCAGTACTCC.

This chain joins TRBV11-2 and TRBJ2-7; D remains unclear. Trimming shortened V by 0 bases and J by 2 bases, and 11 bases separated the two germline ends. The CDR3 totals 15 residues. Germline CDR1 and CDR2: SGHAT and FQNNGV. The DNA of the CDR3 is TGTGCCAGCAGCTTAGATCTTGCAGTAACCTACGAGCAGTACTTC. This codes for CASSLDLAVTYEQYF.

The table lists this clonotype with many counts. The rearrangement links TRBV7-2 to TRBJ1-3; D not resolved. With 5 bases removed from V and 0 bases from J, the gap between germline ends came to 11 bases. The CDR3 extends over 15 amino acids. Germline V gives CDR1 SGHTA, CDR2 FQGNSA. CDR3 coding DNA: TGTGCCAGCAGCACCCCGCCGAGCTCTGGAAACACCATATATTTT. Its protein is CASSTPPSSGNTIYF.

This clonotype was picked up many times. This chain links TRBV29-1 with TRBJ2-2; D possibly corresponds to TRBD2 (5 bases). CDR1 is SQVTM and CDR2 is ANQGSEA in the germline V gene. Trimming took off 4 bases at V and 5 bases at J, with 11 bases between the two ends. This CDR3 comprises 13 residues. The CDR3 DNA reads TGCAGCGTTGTACTAGTTGAGACCGGGGAGCTGTTTTTT. Translated, it gives CSVVLVETGELFF.

This clonotype appeared many times. The chain employs TRBV5-8 and TRBJ1-5; no firm D call. The germline V and J ends were trimmed by 0 bases and 4 bases, with 5 bases remaining between them. The CDR3 has 13 residues. The germline V gene encodes CDR1 SGHTS and CDR2 YDEGEE. In DNA, the CDR3 is TGTGCCAGCAGCTTGGAGCCGAATCAGCCCCAGCATTTT. It codes for CASSLEPNQPQHF.

The chain joins TRBV29-1 to TRBJ1-2; the match to TRBD1 covers 8 bases. The J segment lost 3 bases and the V segment lost 5 bases, leaving 2 bases of the junction unmatched. The germline V gene encodes CDR1 SQVTM and CDR2 ANQGSEA. The CDR3 sequence is 12 residues long. The CDR3 nucleotides read TGCAGCGTTATGGACAGGGACTATGGCTACACCTTC. As protein: CSVMDRDYGYTF.

This clonotype occurred a few times. The chain has TRBV20-1 and TRBJ1-6, with TRBD1 identical over 8 bases. CDR1 is DFQATT, CDR2 SNEGSKA, per germline (reference sequence). V was clipped by 5 bases and J by 7 bases; unmatched bases: 10. This CDR3 spans 15 amino acids. For the CDR3, the DNA is TGCAGTGCTTTAGGACAGGGCCGGTTGAATTCACCCCTCCACTTT. It specifies CSALGQGRLNSPLHF.

Many counts were recorded for this clonotype. The chain carries TRBV7-2 and TRBJ1-1; 7 bases align to TRBD1. Germline CDR1 reads SGHTA; CDR2 reads FQGNSA. This CDR3 is 13 amino acids long. Trimming took 3 bases from V and 5 from J; bases not matched to a gene: 3. The CDR3 is CASSLRRGTEAFF. CDR3 DNA: TGTGCCAGCAGCTTGCGCAGGGGGACTGAAGCTTTCTTT.